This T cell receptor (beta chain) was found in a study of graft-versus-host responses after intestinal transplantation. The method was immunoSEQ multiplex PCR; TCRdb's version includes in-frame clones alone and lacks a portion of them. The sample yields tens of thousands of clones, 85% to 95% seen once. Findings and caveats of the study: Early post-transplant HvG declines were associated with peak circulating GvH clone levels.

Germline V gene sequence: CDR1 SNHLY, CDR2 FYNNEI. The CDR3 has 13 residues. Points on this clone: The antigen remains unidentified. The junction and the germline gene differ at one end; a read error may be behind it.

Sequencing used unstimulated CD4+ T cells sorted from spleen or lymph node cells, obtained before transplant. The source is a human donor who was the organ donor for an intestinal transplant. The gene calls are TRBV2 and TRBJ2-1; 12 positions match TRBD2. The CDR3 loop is CASREQTSGSGVF. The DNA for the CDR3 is TGTGCCAGCCGTGAGCAGACTAGCGGGAGCGGGGTCTTC.